Included here is one T cell receptor (beta chain) sequence, with context. The data were taken from a study of CD8 T cells in Susac syndrome. Through negative isolation, CD4+ and CD8+ T cells were obtained, while TEMRA cells were enriched using FACS. RNA, at about 0.45 to 1 ug, was reverse transcribed with random hexamers. Via MiXCR, TCRdb re-called the immunoSEQ multiplex PCR reads, giving one row per CDR3 protein. The sample includes about 440,000 distinct CDR3 sequences, approximately 85% of them seen just once. The clonotype originates from a human donor with multiple sclerosis. The sequencing input was CD8+ T cells from PBMCs.

In DNA form, the CDR3 reads TGTGCCAGCAGCCAAGATGTAGCGGAGAGCTCCTACGAGCAGTACTTC. Its translation: CASSQDVAESSYEQYF. The chain has TRBV3-1 and TRBJ2-7; maybe TRBD2 (6 bases). V was clipped by 0 bases and J by 0 bases, with 12 bases between them. Per germline, CDR1 LGHDT and CDR2 YNNKEL (reference sequence). The CDR3 runs to 16 residues.